This T cell receptor beta chain derives from a study of T-cell memory formation after mild COVID-19. In its sample, this clonotype was seen a few times. V lost 7 bases, J lost 5 bases, and 15 bases lay in between. Germline V CDR1 and CDR2: MGHDK, SYGVNS. The length of the CDR3 is 13 residues. TCRdb recomputed calls from the 5' RACE reads with MiXCR, one row per CDR3 protein. The sample has around 140,000 distinct CDR3 sequences, about 19% seen once; the top ten hold around 2%. This TCR was recovered from an adult woman who had mild COVID-19 (a few samples of this study predate the infection). Cell type and time point are not known. The sequenced sample consisted of PBMCs or a T cell subset sorted from them (not recorded which). The chain is built from TRBV25-1 and TRBJ2-7; D perhaps matches TRBD2 (6 bases). The CDR3: CASTAGTHHEQYF. The CDR3 DNA sequence: TGTGCCAGCACCGCCGGGACTCACCACGAGCAGTACTTC.